Following are 9 T cell receptor beta chains from one sample sequenced in a study of blood T cell repertoires in COVID-19. Using immunoSEQ multiplex PCR, the repertoire was profiled, and TCRdb retains in-frame clones only, with some absent. The table records over 150,000 clones, roughly 87% of them present only once. Sequenced sample: PBMCs or T cells enriched from blood (not recorded which). The receptors stem from a woman aged 25-40 years who had recovered from COVID-19.

The chain employs TRBV7-2 and TRBJ2-1; D may be TRBD1 (5 bases). There are 14 residues in the CDR3. Germline V gene sequence: CDR1 SGHTA, CDR2 FQGNSA. V was pared by 4 bases and J by 10 bases, with 17 bases between. The CDR3 DNA reads as TGTGCCAGCAGCTCTACCCTACAGGCATCGGAGCAGTTCTTC. This sequence encodes CASSSTLQASEQFF.

The rearrangement uses TRBV4-1 and TRBJ2-1, with D possibly matching TRBD1 (6 bases). The CDR3 has 16 residues. The V gene lost 1 base and the J gene lost 9 bases, with 19 bases spanning the gap. The V gene's germline CDR1 is MGHRA and CDR2 YSYEKL. The CDR3 region is CASSQVPRGRTSEQFF. The CDR3 nucleotides are TGCGCCAGCAGCCAAGTCCCTAGGGGGAGAACAAGTGAGCAGTTCTTC.

The chain joins TRBV4-1 to TRBJ2-5, with 8 bases that match TRBD1. Germline values: CDR1 MGHRA, CDR2 YSYEKL. The length of the CDR3 is 15 residues. Losses at the gene ends were 4 bases for V and 9 bases for J; bases not matched to a gene: 13. The CDR3 region has the DNA TGCGCCAGCAGCCCAGGACAGGGAAAAATAGCGGCCCAGTACTTC. This translates into CASSPGQGKIAAQYF.

The chain carries TRBV6-5 and TRBJ1-1; D is undetermined. The V end lost 0 bases, the J end lost 2 bases, and 7 bases lay between the germline ends. Germline CDR1 is MNHEY and CDR2 is SVGAGI. The CDR3 totals 14 residues. CDR3 sequence reads: CASSYSRQNTEAFF. The CDR3 region has the DNA TGTGCCAGCAGTTACTCCCGACAAAACACTGAAGCTTTCTTT.

This clone was observed a single time. This chain links TRBV27 with TRBJ2-7; 7 nucleotides line up with TRBD1. The V segment lost 5 bases and the J segment 2 bases; nucleotides outside the gene matches: 15. From germline, CDR1 is MNHEY and CDR2 SMNVEV (reference sequence). This CDR3 contains 17 residues. CDR3 sequence (DNA): TGTGCCAGCAGTCCCTTCGGCATCAACAGGGGTACCTACGAGCAGTACTTC. Amino acid sequence: CASSPFGINRGTYEQYF.

V and J are TRBV6-6 and TRBJ2-5, with D possibly being TRBD1 (5 bases). Trimming removed 6 bases from V and 4 bases from J, with 15 bases in between. The CDR3 extends over 14 amino acids. Germline V gene sequence: CDR1 MNHNY, CDR2 SVGAGI (reference sequence). The CDR3 region is CASRNGAGRETQYF. The CDR3 coding sequence is TGTGCCAGCAGGAATGGGGCAGGAAGAGAGACCCAGTACTTC.

The chain combines TRBV28 with TRBJ1-4; no firm D call. From germline, CDR1 is MDHEN and CDR2 SYDVKM. Trimming removed 6 bases from V and 4 bases from J, with 15 bases in between. The CDR3 length is 15 residues. The CDR3 nucleotides are TGTGCCAGCAGGTCCCACAGATGGAATAATGAAAAACTGTTTTTT. It specifies CASRSHRWNNEKLFF. Based on the CDR3 plus reference TRBV28 and TRBJ1-4, the full variable domain is DVKVTQSSRYLVKRTGEKVFLECVQDMDHENMFWYRQDPGLGLRLIYFSYDVKMKEKGDIPEGYSVSREKKERFSLILESASTNQTSMYLCASRSHRWNNEKLFFGSGTQLSVL.

The chain joins TRBV28 to TRBJ1-2; possibly TRBD1 for D (5 bases). Trimming cost V 2 bases and J 5 bases, with 9 bases left between them. The germline V gene has CDR1 MDHEN and CDR2 SYDVKM. The CDR3 loop spans 13 amino acids. This chain's CDR3 is CASSLPDSYGYTF. The CDR3 bases are TGTGCCAGCAGTTTACCCGACAGTTATGGCTACACCTTC.

This clone was observed a single time. V is TRBV27 and J is TRBJ2-5; 9 bases map to TRBD2. V was pared by 0 bases and J by 5 bases, with 1 base of the junction left unmatched. The CDR3 length is 14 residues. Germline CDR1 and CDR2: MNHEY and SMNVEV (reference sequence). The CDR3 bases are TGTGCCAGCAGTTTATCTAGCGGGAGTGAGACCCAGTACTTC. It specifies CASSLSSGSETQYF.